The present TCR beta chain was sequenced within a study of T cell repertoires in cytomegalovirus infection. The CDR3 sequence is 11 residues long. V was trimmed by 4 bases and J by 6 bases, leaving 4 bases between them. Germline CDR1 is MNHNS and CDR2 is SASEGT. Using its own MiXCR run on the reads, TCRdb lists one record per CDR3 protein. The sample yields approximately 130,000 distinct CDR3 sequences, roughly 9% seen once. This clonotype occurred many times. The clonotype was recovered from a human donor in good health (CMV status not recorded). Some clones in this sample may be carry-over from other donors' samples. The sample taken for sequencing was PBMCs. This chain uses TRBV6-1 with TRBJ2-1; no clear D. The CDR3 protein is CASSAGNEQFF. Here the CDR3 DNA reads TGTGCCAGCAGTGCCGGCAATGAGCAGTTCTTC.